The next 19 T cell receptor beta chains were all read from a single sample in a study of blood T cell repertoires in COVID-19. TCRdb keeps only in-frame clones here, not all; method: immunoSEQ multiplex PCR. The data contain around 100,000 clones, about 92% of them singletons. The sequenced sample was peripheral blood. These receptors were taken from an elderly woman in a cohort sampled during active COVID-19.

V and J are TRBV28 and TRBJ2-2; 8 bases agree with TRBD1. Looked up from germline, CDR1 is MDHEN and CDR2 is SYDVKM. V lost 4 bases to trimming and J lost 0 bases; unmatched junction nucleotides: 1. The CDR3 runs 15 residues. The CDR3 loop is CASSSGGTNTGELFF. DNA for the CDR3: TGTGCCAGCAGTTCAGGGGGCACGAACACCGGGGAGCTGTTTTTT.

The CDR3 DNA sequence: TGTGCCAGCAGCCGACAGGGAGAAGCTTTCTTT. Translation gives CASSRQGEAFF. The chain uses TRBV14 and TRBJ1-1; 7 bases align to TRBD1. The CDR3 runs to 11 residues. The trim removed 4 bases at V and 8 bases at J, leaving 1 base unmatched. The germline gives CDR1 SGHDN, CDR2 FVKESK.

The V and J genes are TRBV14 and TRBJ2-7, with TRBD2 matching 8 bases. The V segment lost 1 base and the J segment 4 bases; nucleotides outside the gene matches: 6. Germline-derived CDR1 and CDR2 are SGHDN and FVKESK. The CDR3 covers 15 residues. This CDR3 is CASSQVIAGLYEQYF. As DNA, the CDR3 is TGTGCCAGCAGCCAAGTGATAGCGGGATTGTACGAGCAGTACTTC.

The gene calls are TRBV21-1 and TRBJ2-1; the table's D gene call, TRBD1, was not cross checked with the DNA. TRBV21-1 is classified as a pseudogene. CDR3 length: 15 residues. For the CDR3, the DNA is TGTGCCAGCAGCCCCCCGGTGGGCAGGGTGGGGGAGCAGTTCTTC. Amino acids: CASSPPVGRVGEQFF.

The chain couples TRBV7-9 to TRBJ1-2, with D possibly TRBD1 on 6 matching bases. CDR1 is SEHNR, CDR2 FQNEAQ, per germline (reference sequence). The CDR3 is made up of 14 amino acids. The V end was cut by 1 base, the J end by 4 bases, with 10 bases between. CDR3 sequence reads: CASSLGRQVYGYTF. Written as DNA, the CDR3 is TGTGCCAGCAGCTTAGGCCGACAGGTCTATGGCTACACCTTC.

This sequence joins TRBV7-2 and TRBJ2-1; TRBD1 is a possible D gene (5 bases). The CDR3 runs 17 residues. V lost 2 bases to trimming and J lost 2 bases, with 16 bases between them. Germline CDR1 is SGHTA and CDR2 is FQGNSA. Here the CDR3 DNA reads TGTGCCAGCAGCTTAAGGGGCCCCCTGGAGCCCTACAATGAGCAGTTCTTC. As protein: CASSLRGPLEPYNEQFF.

V is TRBV3-1 (or the pseudogene TRBV3-2) and J is TRBJ1-3; TRBD1 is a possible D gene (6 bases). Germline lookup yields CDR1 LGHDT and CDR2 YNNKEL (reference sequence). Trimming left V 4 bases short and J 4 bases short, with 11 bases between. The CDR3 is 14 amino acids. CDR3 in DNA: TGTGCCAGCAGCCCCGGGGGGCCAGGAAACACCATATATTTT. Its translation: CASSPGGPGNTIYF.

This clone was seen repeatedly, ten times or more. This chain's CDR3 is CASSSTQNYGYTF. Written as DNA, the CDR3 is TGTGCCAGCAGCTCCACACAAAACTATGGCTACACCTTC. V usage is TRBV5-6 and J usage is TRBJ1-2; D gene uncertain. Germline loops: CDR1 SGHDT, CDR2 YYEEEE. The germline V and J ends were trimmed by 3 bases and 2 bases, with 8 bases remaining between them. This CDR3 is 13 amino acids long.

The chain links TRBV27 to TRBJ2-1; 10 nucleotides match TRBD2. V shed 6 bases, J shed 6 bases, and the junction held 8 bases outside the gene matches. The CDR3 length is 15 residues. CDR1 and CDR2 (germline): MNHEY, SMNVEV (reference sequence). The CDR3 DNA reads TGTGCCAGCAGCCTCCTAGCGGGAGTGGGCAATGAGCAGTTCTTC. Protein sequence: CASSLLAGVGNEQFF.

The J gene is TRBJ2-7, the V gene TRBV6-6; no clear D. CDR1 is MNHNY, CDR2 SVGAGI, per germline (reference sequence). The CDR3 consists of 14 residues. Trimming stripped 2 bases from V and 4 bases from J, with 12 bases between. Here the CDR3 reads CASSYDGSRYEQYF. DNA for the CDR3: TGTGCCAGCAGTTACGATGGCAGTCGATACGAGCAGTACTTC.

J is TRBJ1-5 and V is TRBV18; TRBD1 agrees at 7 bases. This CDR3 region has 15 residues. V lost 6 bases to trimming and J lost 4 bases; unmatched junction nucleotides: 9. Per germline, CDR1 KGHSH and CDR2 LQKENI. The CDR3 DNA reads as TGTGCCAGCTCTACCAGGGGGGACAGTAATCAGCCCCAGCATTTT. The encoded protein is CASSTRGDSNQPQHF.

The rearrangement joins TRBV28 to TRBJ2-7, with 8 nucleotides matching TRBD2. The CDR3 sequence is 12 residues long. The germline V gene encodes CDR1 MDHEN and CDR2 SYDVKM. Germline trimming cut 11 bases from V and 5 bases from J; bases unmatched to any gene: 8. In DNA form, the CDR3 reads TGTGCCTGTGCGGGGGGCCTCCACGAGCAGTACTTC. Its protein is CACAGGLHEQYF.

This chain joins TRBV27 and TRBJ2-6; 11 bases align to TRBD2. This CDR3 spans 17 amino acids. Unmatched junction bases numbered 5, after V lost 5 bases and J lost 2 bases. CDR1 MNHEY and CDR2 SMNVEV come from the germline V gene (reference sequence). The CDR3 DNA reads TGTGCCAGCAGTCTTAGCGGGGGGGCCGCTGGGGCCAACGTCCTGACTTTC. It yields the protein CASSLSGGAAGANVLTF.

The chain employs TRBV7-9 and TRBJ2-7; 7 bases are shared with TRBD1. Germline CDR1 and CDR2: SEHNR and FQNEAQ (reference sequence). The CDR3 is made up of 14 amino acids. The trim removed 5 bases at V and 4 bases at J, leaving 8 bases unmatched. CDR3 residues: CASSPRTGDYEQYF. The CDR3 nucleotides are TGTGCCAGCAGCCCCCGGACAGGTGATTACGAGCAGTACTTC.

This chain joins TRBV7-2 and TRBJ2-1; D remains unclear. The CDR3 runs to 11 residues. Deletions cut 2 bases from V and 9 bases from J, with 5 bases between. The germline CDR1 and CDR2 sequences are SGHTA and FQGNSA. CDR3 DNA: TGTGCCAGCAGCTTATATAGTGAGCAGTTCTTC. Its translation: CASSLYSEQFF.

V gene TRBV7-9 combines with J gene TRBJ1-6, with 7 nucleotides matching TRBD1. The trim removed 5 bases at V and 7 bases at J, leaving 11 bases unmatched. The germline V gene encodes CDR1 SEHNR and CDR2 FQNEAQ (reference sequence). The CDR3 spans 16 residues. The DNA for the CDR3 is TGTGCCAGCAGCCCCGAATCGACAGGGTGGAATTCACCCCTCCACTTT. It yields the protein CASSPESTGWNSPLHF.

DNA of the CDR3: TGTGCCAGTAGTTGGTCGTCGGTCCCTGAAGCTTTCTTT. This codes for CASSWSSVPEAFF. The chain uses TRBV19 and TRBJ1-1, with D unclear. V dropped 5 bases and J dropped 6 bases, with 13 bases sitting between them. In germline, CDR1 is LNHDA, CDR2 SQIVND (reference sequence). This CDR3 is 13 amino acids long.

V usage is TRBV19 and J usage is TRBJ2-5; D is ambiguous. CDR3 length: 14 residues. Trimming left V 1 base short and J 1 base short, with 7 bases between. Germline V gives CDR1 LNHDA, CDR2 SQIVND (reference sequence). CDR3 sequence: CASSIAEFQETQYF. CDR3 coding DNA: TGTGCCAGTAGTATAGCGGAGTTCCAAGAGACCCAGTACTTC.

The CDR3 DNA is TGTGCCAGCACTGTAGGGGCGGCAAATGGAAACACCATATATTTT. Translated: CASTVGAANGNTIYF. V and J are TRBV6-5 and TRBJ1-3, with D possibly matching TRBD1 (5 bases). The V end was cut by 7 bases, the J end by 3 bases, with 16 bases between. The CDR3 contains 15 residues. Germline CDR1 MNHEY, CDR2 SVGAGI.